The source of this T cell receptor beta chain is a study of shared T cell receptors in the human thymus. V was clipped by 1 base and J by 6 bases, with 14 bases between them. This CDR3 contains 15 residues. Germline V CDR1 and CDR2: LGHNA, YNFKEQ. This table comes from immunoSEQ multiplex PCR, and its TCRdb copy is limited to in-frame clones, with some not included. The data show 55,000 to 80,000 clones, over 90% seen once. The specimen was thymocytes. This receptor was obtained from a human donor. The V gene is TRBV4-2, the J gene TRBJ2-3; no clear D. For the CDR3, the DNA is TGTGCCAGCAGCCAAGTGGGCATCCGGCCGGATACGCAGTATTTT. Its protein product is CASSQVGIRPDTQYF.